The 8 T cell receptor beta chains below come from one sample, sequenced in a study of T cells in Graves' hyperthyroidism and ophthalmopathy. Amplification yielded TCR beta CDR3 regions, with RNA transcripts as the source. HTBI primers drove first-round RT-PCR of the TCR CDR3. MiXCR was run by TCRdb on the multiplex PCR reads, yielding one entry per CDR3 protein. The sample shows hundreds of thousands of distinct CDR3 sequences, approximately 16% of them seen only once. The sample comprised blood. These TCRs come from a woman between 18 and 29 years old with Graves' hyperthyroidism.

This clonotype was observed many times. The CDR3 region is CASSLGTGQETQYF. The CDR3 nucleotides read TGTGCCAGCAGTTTAGGGACAGGCCAAGAGACCCAGTACTTC. J is TRBJ2-5 and V is TRBV12-3 or TRBV12-4; 7 bases line up with TRBD1. V lost 1 base to trimming and J lost 1 base; unmatched junction nucleotides: 0. The CDR3 totals 14 residues.

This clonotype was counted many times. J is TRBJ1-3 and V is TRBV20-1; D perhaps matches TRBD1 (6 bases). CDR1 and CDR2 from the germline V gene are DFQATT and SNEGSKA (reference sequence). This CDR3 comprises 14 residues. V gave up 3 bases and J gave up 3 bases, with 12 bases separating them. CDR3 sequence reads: CSARVTGFGNTIYF. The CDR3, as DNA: TGCAGTGCTAGGGTCACAGGGTTTGGAAACACCATATATTTT.

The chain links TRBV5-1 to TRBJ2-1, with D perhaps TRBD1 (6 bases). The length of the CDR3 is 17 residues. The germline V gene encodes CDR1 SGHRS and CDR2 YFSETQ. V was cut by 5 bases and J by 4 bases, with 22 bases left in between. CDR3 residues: CASSFNLRGRGYNEQFF. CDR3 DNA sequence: TGCGCCAGCAGTTTTAACCTCAGGGGACGAGGGTACAATGAGCAGTTCTTC. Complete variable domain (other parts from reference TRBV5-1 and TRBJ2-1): KAGVTQTPRYLIKTRGQQVTLSCSPISGHRSVSWYQQTPGQGLQFLFEYFSETQRNKGNFPGRFSGRQFSNSRSEMNVSTLELGDSALYLCASSFNLRGRGYNEQFFGPGTRLTVL.

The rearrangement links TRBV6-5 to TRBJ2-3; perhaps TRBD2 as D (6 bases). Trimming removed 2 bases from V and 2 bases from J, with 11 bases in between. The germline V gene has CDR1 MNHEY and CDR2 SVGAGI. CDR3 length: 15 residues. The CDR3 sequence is CASSYGGTHTDTQYF. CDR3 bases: TGTGCCAGCAGTTACGGAGGGACCCACACAGATACGCAGTATTTT.

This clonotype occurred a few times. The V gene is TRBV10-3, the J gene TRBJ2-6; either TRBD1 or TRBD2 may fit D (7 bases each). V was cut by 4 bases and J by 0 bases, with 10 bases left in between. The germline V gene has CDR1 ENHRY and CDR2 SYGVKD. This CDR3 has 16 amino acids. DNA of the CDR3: TGTGCCATCAGTGCAGGGGGGGCCTCTGGGGCCAACGTCCTGACTTTC. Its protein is CAISAGGASGANVLTF.

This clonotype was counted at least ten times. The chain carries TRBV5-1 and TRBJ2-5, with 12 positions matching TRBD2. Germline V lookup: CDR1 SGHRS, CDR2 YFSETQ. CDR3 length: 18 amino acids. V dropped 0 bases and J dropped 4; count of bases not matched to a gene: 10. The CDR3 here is CASSLAKSSGRAGETQYF. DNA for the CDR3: TGCGCCAGCAGCTTGGCCAAGTCTAGCGGGAGGGCCGGAGAGACCCAGTACTTC.

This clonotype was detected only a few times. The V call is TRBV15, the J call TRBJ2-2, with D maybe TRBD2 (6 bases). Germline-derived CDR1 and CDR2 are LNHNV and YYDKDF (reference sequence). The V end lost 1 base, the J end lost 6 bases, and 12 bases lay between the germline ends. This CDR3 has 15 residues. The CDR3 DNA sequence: TGTGCCACCAGCAGAGTGGGCGGGACGGCCGGGGAGCTGTTTTTT. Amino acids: CATSRVGGTAGELFF.

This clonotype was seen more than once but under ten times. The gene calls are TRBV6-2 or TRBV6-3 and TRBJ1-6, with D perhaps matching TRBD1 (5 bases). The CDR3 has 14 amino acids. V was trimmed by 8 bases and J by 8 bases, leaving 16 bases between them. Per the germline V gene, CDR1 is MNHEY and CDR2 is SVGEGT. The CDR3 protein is CASSRGGVDSPLHF. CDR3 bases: TGTGCCAGCTCTCGGGGGGGAGTAGATTCACCCCTCCACTTT.